The rows below give T cell receptor beta chains drawn from one sample of a study of beta chain features in type 1 diabetes. Method: immunoSEQ multiplex PCR; TCRdb's copy keeps in-frame clones and lacks some. The table has 140,000 to 150,000 clones, about 13% seen once; the top ten hold less than 1.5%. The sequenced sample was central memory CD4+ T cells from blood. Receptors originate from a man between 18 and 29 years old with type 1 diabetes. CDR3s include the opening cysteine and the closing phenylalanine or tryptophan. D genes are given only for firm matches. For some rows the clone size is stated as once, few or many, or as a class when expanded; others skip it.

j_gene | v_gene | abundance | d_gene | CDR3nt | CDR3aa
TRBJ1-5 | TRBV6-5 | few | . | TGTGCCAGCAGTTACTCCAGTACGAGCAATCAGCCCCAGCATTTT | CASSYSSTSNQPQHF
TRBJ1-1 | TRBV7-4 | . | . | TGTGCCAGCAGCCTAGGGACGGCCTCTGGGGAGGGGCCATTGAACACTGAAGCTTTCTTT | CASSLGTASGEGPLNTEAFF
TRBJ1-2 | TRBV30 | few | . | TGTGCCTGGAGTGTAGCCCAGAATGGCTACACCTTC | CAWSVAQNGYTF
TRBJ2-3 | TRBV28 | few | . | TGTGCCAGCAGTTTCGGAATGGCTAGCACGCAGTATTTT | CASSFGMASTQYF
TRBJ2-4 | TRBV5-6 | . | . | TGTGCCAGCTCCGGAGCTCGGTTAGTACCTCTAGCCAAAAACATTCAGTACTTC | CASSGARLVPLAKNIQYF
TRBJ1-1 | TRBV10-3 | few | TRBD1 | TGTGCCATCAGTGAGGGGACAGGGAACACTGAAGCTTTCTTT | CAISEGTGNTEAFF
TRBJ2-5 | TRBV7-9 | . | . | TGTGCCAGCAGCTTACTGGGCTCGGGGGAGACCCAGTACTTC | CASSLLGSGETQYF
TRBJ2-1 | TRBV27 | . | TRBD1 | TGTGCCAGCAGTGGGACAGGGAGCTCCTACAATGAGCAGTTCTTC | CASSGTGSSYNEQFF
TRBJ2-1 | TRBV27 | . | . | TGTGCCAGCAGTCGAAGGAACCTAGCGCCAAGCGGCAACAATGAGCAGTTCTTC | CASSRRNLAPSGNNEQFF
TRBJ1-2 | TRBV7-2 | few | . | TGTGCCAGCAGCTTAGTTCAGGGGAGTCGAGGCTACACCTTC | CASSLVQGSRGYTF